This T cell receptor (beta chain) is from a study of T-cell reconstitution after alpha-beta-depleted transplantation in children. The TCRbeta library incorporated unique molecular identifiers. TCRdb redid the calling of the PCR reads with MiXCR, one entry per CDR3 protein. The table records fewer than 95,000 distinct CDR3 sequences, 10% to 15% of them present only once. The CDR3 spans 15 residues. Germline loops: CDR1 MDHEN, CDR2 SYDVKM. Trimming stripped 4 bases from V and 0 bases from J, with 12 bases between. This clonotype was found many times. V gene TRBV28 combines with J gene TRBJ1-1; tentatively, D is TRBD1 (6 bases). The receptor was isolated from a human donor who donated a stem cell graft to a child with inherited bone marrow failure. Material: PBMCs from the stem cell graft donor, obtained from the stem cell graft. The CDR3 reads CASSSTGSVNTEAFF. In DNA form, the CDR3 reads TGTGCCAGCAGTTCCACAGGGTCTGTGAACACTGAAGCTTTCTTT.